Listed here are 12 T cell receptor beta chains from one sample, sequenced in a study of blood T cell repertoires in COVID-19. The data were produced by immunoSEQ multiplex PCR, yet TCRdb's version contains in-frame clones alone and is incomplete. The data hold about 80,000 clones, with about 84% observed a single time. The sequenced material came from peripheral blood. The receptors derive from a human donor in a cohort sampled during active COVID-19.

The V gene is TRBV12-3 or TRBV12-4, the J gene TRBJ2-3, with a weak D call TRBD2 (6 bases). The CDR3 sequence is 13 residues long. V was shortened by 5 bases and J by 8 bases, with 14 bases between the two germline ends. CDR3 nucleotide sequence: TGTGCCAGCAGTATGGACCCGGGGGTTACGCAGTATTTT. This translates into CASSMDPGVTQYF.

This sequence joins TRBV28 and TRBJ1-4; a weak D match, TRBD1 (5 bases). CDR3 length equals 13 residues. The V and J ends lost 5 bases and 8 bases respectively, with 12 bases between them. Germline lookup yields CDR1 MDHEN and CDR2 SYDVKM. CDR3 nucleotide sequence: TGTGCCAGCAGTAGGGGAGGGTACGAAAAACTGTTTTTT. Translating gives CASSRGGYEKLFF.

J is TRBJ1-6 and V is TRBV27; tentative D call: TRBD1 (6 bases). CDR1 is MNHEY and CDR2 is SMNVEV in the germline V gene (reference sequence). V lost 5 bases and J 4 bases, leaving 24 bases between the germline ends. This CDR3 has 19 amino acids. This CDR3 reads CASSPKGGNNLGYNSPLHF. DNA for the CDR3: TGTGCCAGCAGTCCCAAGGGGGGGAACAACCTAGGGTATAATTCACCCCTCCACTTT.

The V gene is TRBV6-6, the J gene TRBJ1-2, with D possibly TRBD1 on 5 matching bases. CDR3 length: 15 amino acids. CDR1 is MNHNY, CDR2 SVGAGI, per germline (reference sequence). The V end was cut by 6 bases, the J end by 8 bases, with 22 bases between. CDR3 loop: CASRGGALTAGGYTF. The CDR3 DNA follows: TGTGCCAGCAGGGGGGGTGCCCTGACCGCGGGAGGCTACACCTTC.

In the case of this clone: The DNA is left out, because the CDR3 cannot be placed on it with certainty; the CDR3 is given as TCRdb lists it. CDR3 residues: CAISESAGLRAGTGELFF. The V gene is TRBV10-3, the J gene TRBJ2-2; the table's D call, TRBD2, has no DNA check behind it. The germline gives CDR1 ENHRY, CDR2 SYGVKD. The CDR3 comprises 18 residues, both ends counted.

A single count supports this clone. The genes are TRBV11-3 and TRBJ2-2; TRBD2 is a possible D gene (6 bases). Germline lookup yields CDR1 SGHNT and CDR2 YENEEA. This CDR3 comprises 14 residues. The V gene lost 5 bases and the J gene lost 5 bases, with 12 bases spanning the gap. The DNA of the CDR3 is TGTGCCAGCAGCCTGGGACTGGGAACCGGGGAGCTGTTTTTT. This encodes CASSLGLGTGELFF.

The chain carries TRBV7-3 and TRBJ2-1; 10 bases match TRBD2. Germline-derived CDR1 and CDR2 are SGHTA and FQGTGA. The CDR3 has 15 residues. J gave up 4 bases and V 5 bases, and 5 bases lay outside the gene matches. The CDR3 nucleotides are TGTGCCAGCAGCGCTCTAGCGGGGGTGTACAATGAGCAGTTCTTC. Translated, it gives CASSALAGVYNEQFF.

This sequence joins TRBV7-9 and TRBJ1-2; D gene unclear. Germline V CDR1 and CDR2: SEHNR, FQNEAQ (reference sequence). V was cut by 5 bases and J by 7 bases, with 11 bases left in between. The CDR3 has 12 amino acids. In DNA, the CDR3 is TGTGCCAGCAGCGCATCGACTACTGGCTACACCTTC. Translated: CASSASTTGYTF.

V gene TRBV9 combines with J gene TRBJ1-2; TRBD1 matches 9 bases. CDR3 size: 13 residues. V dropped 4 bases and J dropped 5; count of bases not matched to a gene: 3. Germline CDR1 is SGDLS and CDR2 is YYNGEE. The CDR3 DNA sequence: TGTGCCAGCAGCACTGGACAGGGGTATGGCTACACCTTC. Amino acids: CASSTGQGYGYTF.

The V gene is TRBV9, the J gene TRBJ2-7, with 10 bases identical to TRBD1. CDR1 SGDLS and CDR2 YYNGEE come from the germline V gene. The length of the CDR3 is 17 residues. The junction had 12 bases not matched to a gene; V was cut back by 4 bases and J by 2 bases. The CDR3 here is CASSFGSGDRGPYEQYF. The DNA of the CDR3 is TGTGCCAGCAGCTTCGGTAGTGGGGACAGGGGACCCTACGAGCAGTACTTC.

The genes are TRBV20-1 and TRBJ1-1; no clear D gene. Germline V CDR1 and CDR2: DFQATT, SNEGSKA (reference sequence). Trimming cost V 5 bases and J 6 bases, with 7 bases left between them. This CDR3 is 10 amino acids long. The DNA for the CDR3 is TGCAGTGCTCGGGTCGCTGAAGCTTTCTTT. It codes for CSARVAEAFF.

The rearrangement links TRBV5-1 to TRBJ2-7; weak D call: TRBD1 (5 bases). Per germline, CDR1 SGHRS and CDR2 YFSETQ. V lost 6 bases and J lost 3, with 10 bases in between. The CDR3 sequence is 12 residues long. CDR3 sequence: CASNAQGYEQYF. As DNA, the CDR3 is TGCGCCAGCAACGCCCAGGGCTACGAGCAGTACTTC.